The rows below give T cell receptor beta chains drawn from one sample of a study of neurological immune-mediated disorders. Each CDR3 protein is one row after TCRdb ran MiXCR on the 5' RACE reads. The repertoire holds about 74,000 distinct CDR3 sequences, with less than 5.5% as singletons. The sequenced material came from PBMCs. The receptors originated from a man aged 18 to 35 with multiple sclerosis. CDR3s include the opening cysteine and the closing phenylalanine or tryptophan. D genes are given only for firm matches. Some rows have no size entry. The others give once, few or many, or a class for an expanded clone.

>TRBV29-1|few|TRBJ2-3|NA
TGCAGCGTTGTCCAGGTTAGCACAGATACGCAGTATTTT
CSVVQVSTDTQYF
>TRBV29-1|many|TRBJ1-6|NA
TGCAGCGGGCGTTCAGGGGATAATTCACCCCTCCACTTT
CSGRSGDNSPLHF
>TRBV7-2|many|TRBJ1-3|NA
TGTGCCAGCAGCCCCAACGCTGGAAACACCATATATTTT
CASSPNAGNTIYF
>TRBV7-3|many|TRBJ2-2|NA
TGTGCCAGCAGCTGGGGACTCACGACCGGGGAGCTGTTTTTT
CASSWGLTTGELFF
>TRBV12-3/TRBV12-4|medium-sized|TRBJ2-1|NA
TGTGCCAGCAGAGCCAGGAATGAGCAGTTCTTC
CASRARNEQFF
>TRBV12-3/TRBV12-4|many|TRBJ2-2|NA
TGTGCCTTCCCCGGGGAGCTGTTTTTT
CAFPGELFF
>TRBV5-4|NA|TRBJ2-3|NA
TGTGCCAGCAGCTTAAAGACCACAGATACGCAGTATTTT
CASSLKTTDTQYF
>TRBV5-6|many|TRBJ2-7|NA
TGTGCCAGCAGCTTCAATTACGAGCAGTACTTC
CASSFNYEQYF
>TRBV20-1|many|TRBJ2-7|NA
TGCAGTGCTAGAGATAAGGCCCGGCAGAGCTCCTACGAGCAGTACTTC
CSARDKARQSSYEQYF
>TRBV29-1|many|TRBJ2-3|NA
TGCAGCGTTGGGGGAGGACGAAGCACAGATACGCAGTATTTT
CSVGGGRSTDTQYF
>TRBV12-3/TRBV12-4|many|TRBJ1-2|NA
TGTGCCAGCAGTTTGTTGGCAGGGTCGGGCTATGGCTACACCTTC
CASSLLAGSGYGYTF
>TRBV10-3|many|TRBJ2-1|TRBD2
TGTGCCACCGGGGGGACTAGCGGATCTTGGAATGAGCAGTTCTTC
CATGGTSGSWNEQFF
>TRBV29-1|many|TRBJ1-5|TRBD1
TGCAGCGTTCTACAGGGGGCTGACAATCAGCCCCAGCATTTT
CSVLQGADNQPQHF
>TRBV28|many|TRBJ2-7|NA
TGTGCCAGCACTTTGGGGTTGGGGCGCTCCTACGAGCAGTACTTC
CASTLGLGRSYEQYF
>TRBV5-1|NA|TRBJ2-3|TRBD2
TGCGCCAGCAGCCTGACTAGCGGGGGGTATACGCAGTATTTT
CASSLTSGGYTQYF
>TRBV5-5|many|TRBJ2-7|NA
TGTGCCAGCAGCTTGGGATATCGGGCGTCCAGCCACGAGCAGTACTTC
CASSLGYRASSHEQYF
>TRBV24-1|once|TRBJ2-2|NA
TGTGCCACCAGTGACAGGGCCACCGGGGAGCTGTTTTTT
CATSDRATGELFF
>TRBV20-1|many|TRBJ2-5|TRBD2
TGCAGTGCTACCCCCGGTAGACTAGCCCACTTC
CSATPGRLAHF
>TRBV7-2|many|TRBJ2-3|NA
TGTGCCAGCAGCCCTCCCAAGGCGCAGTATTTT
CASSPPKAQYF
>TRBV10-3|many|TRBJ2-1|NA
TGTGCCATCAGTGACTCGGTCACCCACAATGAGCAGTTCTTC
CAISDSVTHNEQFF
>TRBV20-1|many|TRBJ1-6|NA
TGCAGTGCTGTCCCGGATCGTGGGTCACCCCTCAACTTT
CSAVPDRGSPLNF
>TRBV7-2|many|TRBJ2-2|NA
TGTGCCAGCAGCTTGGGGGGTTCCCGGGAGCTGTTTTTT
CASSLGGSRELFF
>TRBV14|many|TRBJ2-1|TRBD2
TGTGCCAGCAGCCACCCCCCAGGACTAGCGGGGGGGCATGAGCAGTTCTTC
CASSHPPGLAGGHEQFF
>TRBV3-1|many|TRBJ2-3|TRBD2
TGTGCCAGCAGCCAAGGACCCCTAGCGGGAGGGACTACTACAGATACGCAGTATTTT
CASSQGPLAGGTTTDTQYF
>TRBV15|many|TRBJ1-3|NA
TGTGCCACCGAGGAACAGAGCTCTGGAAACACCATATATTTT
CATEEQSSGNTIYF
>TRBV5-1|many|TRBJ1-5|NA
TGCGCCAGCAGCCCCCGGGCGGGGGCGGATCAGCCCCAGCATTTT
CASSPRAGADQPQHF
>TRBV6-2/TRBV6-3|NA|TRBJ2-2|NA
TGTGCCAGCAGTCACACTAGAACCGGGGAGCTGTTTTTT
CASSHTRTGELFF
>TRBV3-1|many|TRBJ2-3|NA
TGTGCCAGCAGCCCACCAACGACTACACACACAGATACGCAGTATTTT
CASSPPTTTHTDTQYF
>TRBV12-3/TRBV12-4|medium-sized|TRBJ2-1|NA
TGTGCCAGCTCACGATACAATGAGCAGTTCTTC
CASSRYNEQFF
>TRBV4-2|many|TRBJ2-5|NA
TGTGCCAGCAGCCAAGGTTTGCGGGGGCGAGGAGAGACCCAGTACTTC
CASSQGLRGRGETQYF
>TRBV5-1|many|TRBJ1-2|NA
TGCGCCAGCAGCTTAGGTCAGACCTGGGGCTACACCTTC
CASSLGQTWGYTF
>TRBV5-1|many|TRBJ2-1|TRBD1
TGCGCCAGCAGCTTGGGACAGGGATGGAATGAGCAGTTCTTC
CASSLGQGWNEQFF